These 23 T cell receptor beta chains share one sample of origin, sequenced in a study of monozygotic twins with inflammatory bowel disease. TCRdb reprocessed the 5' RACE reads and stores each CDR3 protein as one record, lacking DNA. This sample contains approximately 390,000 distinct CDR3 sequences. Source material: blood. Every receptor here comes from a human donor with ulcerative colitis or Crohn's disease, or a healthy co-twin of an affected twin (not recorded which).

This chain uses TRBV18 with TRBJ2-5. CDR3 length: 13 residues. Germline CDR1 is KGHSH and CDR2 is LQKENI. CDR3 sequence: CASSVTYQETQYF.

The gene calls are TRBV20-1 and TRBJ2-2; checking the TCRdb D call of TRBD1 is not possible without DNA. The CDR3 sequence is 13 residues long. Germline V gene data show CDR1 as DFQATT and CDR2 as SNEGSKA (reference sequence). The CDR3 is CSARQGGTGELFF.

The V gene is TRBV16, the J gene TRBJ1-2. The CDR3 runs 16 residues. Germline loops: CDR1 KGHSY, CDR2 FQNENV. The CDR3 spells CASSERDLRMSQGYTF.

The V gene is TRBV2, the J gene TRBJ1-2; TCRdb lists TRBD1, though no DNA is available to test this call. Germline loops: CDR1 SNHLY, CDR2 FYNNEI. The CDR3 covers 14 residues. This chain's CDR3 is CASSLTGISYGYTF.

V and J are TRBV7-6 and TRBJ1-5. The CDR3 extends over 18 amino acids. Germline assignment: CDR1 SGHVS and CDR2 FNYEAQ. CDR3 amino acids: CASSLVSAGPYSNQPQHF.

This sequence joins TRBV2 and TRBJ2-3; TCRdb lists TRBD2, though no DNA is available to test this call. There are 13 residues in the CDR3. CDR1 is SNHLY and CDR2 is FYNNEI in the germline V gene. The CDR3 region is CASSEASGRSYYF.

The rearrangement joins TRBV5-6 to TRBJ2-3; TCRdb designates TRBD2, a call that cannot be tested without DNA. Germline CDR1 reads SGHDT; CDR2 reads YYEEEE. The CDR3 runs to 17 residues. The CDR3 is CASSPDWTQRVTDTQYF.

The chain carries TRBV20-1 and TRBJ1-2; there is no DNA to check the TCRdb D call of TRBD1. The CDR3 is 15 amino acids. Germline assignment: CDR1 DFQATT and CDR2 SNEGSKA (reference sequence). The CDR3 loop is CSARARTGQGRGYTF.

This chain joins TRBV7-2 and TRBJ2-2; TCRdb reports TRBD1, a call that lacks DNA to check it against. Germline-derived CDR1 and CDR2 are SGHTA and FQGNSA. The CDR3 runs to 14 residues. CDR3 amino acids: CASSLGGPNGELFF.

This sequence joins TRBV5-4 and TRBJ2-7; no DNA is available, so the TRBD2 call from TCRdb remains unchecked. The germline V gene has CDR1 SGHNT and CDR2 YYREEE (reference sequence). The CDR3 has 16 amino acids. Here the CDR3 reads CASSPSVTAVVGEQYF. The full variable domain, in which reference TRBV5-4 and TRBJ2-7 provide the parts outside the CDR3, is ETGVTQSPTHLIKTRGQQVTLRCSSQSGHNTVSWYQQALGQGPQFIFQYYREEENGRGNFPPRFSGLQFPNYSSELNVNALELDDSALYLCASSPSVTAVVGEQYFGPGTRLTVT.

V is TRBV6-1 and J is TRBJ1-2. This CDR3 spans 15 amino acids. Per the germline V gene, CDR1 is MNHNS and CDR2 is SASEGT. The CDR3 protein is CASTDGRVEEIGYTF.

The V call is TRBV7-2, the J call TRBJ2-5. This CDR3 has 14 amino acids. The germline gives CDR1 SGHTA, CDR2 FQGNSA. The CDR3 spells CASSLPLATETQYF.

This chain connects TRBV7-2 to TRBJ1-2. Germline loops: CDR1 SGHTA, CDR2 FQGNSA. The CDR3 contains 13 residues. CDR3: CASSLGLRATDTF.

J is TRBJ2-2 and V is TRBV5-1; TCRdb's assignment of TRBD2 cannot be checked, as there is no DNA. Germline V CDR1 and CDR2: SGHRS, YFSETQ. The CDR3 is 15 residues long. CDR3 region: CASSGGLQNTGELFF. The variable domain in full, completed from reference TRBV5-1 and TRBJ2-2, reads KAGVTQTPRYLIKTRGQQVTLSCSPISGHRSVSWYQQTPGQGLQFLFEYFSETQRNKGNFPGRFSGRQFSNSRSEMNVSTLELGDSALYLCASSGGLQNTGELFFGEGSRLTVL.

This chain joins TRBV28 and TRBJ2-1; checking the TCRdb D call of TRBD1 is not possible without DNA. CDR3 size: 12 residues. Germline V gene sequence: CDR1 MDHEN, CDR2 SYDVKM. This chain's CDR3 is CASSSGQGKKFF.

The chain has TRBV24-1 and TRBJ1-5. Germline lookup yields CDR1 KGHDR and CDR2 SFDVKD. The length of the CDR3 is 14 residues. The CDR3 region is CATSPGGRYQPQHF.

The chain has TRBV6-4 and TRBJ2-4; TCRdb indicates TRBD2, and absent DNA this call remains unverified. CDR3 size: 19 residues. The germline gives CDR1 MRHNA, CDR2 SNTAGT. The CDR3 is CASTPLGGSSILAKNIQYF.

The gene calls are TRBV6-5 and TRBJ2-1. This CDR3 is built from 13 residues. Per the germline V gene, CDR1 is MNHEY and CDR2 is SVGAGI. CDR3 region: CASSYSINREQFF.

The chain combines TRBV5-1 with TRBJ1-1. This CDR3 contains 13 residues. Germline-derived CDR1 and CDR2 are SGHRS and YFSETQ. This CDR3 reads CASSLGRFTEAFF.

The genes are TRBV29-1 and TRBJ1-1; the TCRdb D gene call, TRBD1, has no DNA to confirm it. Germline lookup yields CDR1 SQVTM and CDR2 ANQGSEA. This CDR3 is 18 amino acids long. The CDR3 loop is CSLTGTGDGTPMNTEAFF.

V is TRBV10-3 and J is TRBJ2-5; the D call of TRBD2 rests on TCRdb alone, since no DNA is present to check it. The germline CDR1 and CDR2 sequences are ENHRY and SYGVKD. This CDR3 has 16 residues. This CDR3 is CAISNGTSGLGETQYF.

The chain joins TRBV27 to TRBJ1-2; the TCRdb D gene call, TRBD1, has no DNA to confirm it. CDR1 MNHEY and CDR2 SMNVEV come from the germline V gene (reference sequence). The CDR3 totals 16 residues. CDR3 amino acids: CASHSPHGAFGYGYTF.

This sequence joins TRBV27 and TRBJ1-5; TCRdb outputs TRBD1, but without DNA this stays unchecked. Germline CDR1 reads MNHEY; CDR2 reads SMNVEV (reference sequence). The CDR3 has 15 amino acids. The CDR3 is CASATGRAVGQPQHF.